The clone carrying this T cell receptor beta chain was detected many times. Its target is unknown. There are 14 residues in the CDR3. V lost 6 bases and J 1 base, leaving 13 bases between the germline ends. Germline V CDR1 and CDR2: SQVTM, ANQGSEA. The data are from a study of T cells in Graves' hyperthyroidism and ophthalmopathy. Study outcomes and limitations: A model using 13 V-J features told ophthalmopathy apart from stable hyperthyroidism. Median prediction lead before ophthalmopathy onset was around seven months with the model.

The source material, RNA transcripts, was used to amplify TCR beta CDR3 regions. HTBI primers drove first-round RT-PCR of the TCR CDR3. TCRdb processed the multiplex PCR reads anew with MiXCR; each CDR3 protein has one entry. Seen here are nearly 600,000 distinct CDR3 sequences, 12% to 15% observed once, and the top ten hold more than 6%. Sample: blood. The TCR was taken from a woman aged 18-29 years with Graves' ophthalmopathy. V usage is TRBV29-1 and J usage is TRBJ1-5; D is possibly TRBD1 (5 bases). The CDR3 sequence is CSVASGDSNQPQHF. The CDR3, as DNA: TGCAGCGTAGCCTCCGGGGACAGCAATCAGCCCCAGCATTTT.